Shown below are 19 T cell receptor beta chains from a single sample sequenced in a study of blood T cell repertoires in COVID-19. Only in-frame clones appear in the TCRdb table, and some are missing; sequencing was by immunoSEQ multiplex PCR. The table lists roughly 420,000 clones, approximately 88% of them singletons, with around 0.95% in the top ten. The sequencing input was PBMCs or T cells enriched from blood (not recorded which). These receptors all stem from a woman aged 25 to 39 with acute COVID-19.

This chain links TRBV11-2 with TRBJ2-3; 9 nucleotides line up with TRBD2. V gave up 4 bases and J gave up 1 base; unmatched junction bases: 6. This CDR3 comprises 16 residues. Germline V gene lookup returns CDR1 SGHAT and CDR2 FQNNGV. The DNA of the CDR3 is TGTGCCAGCAGCTACTCCTTAGCGGGGGGCACAGATACGCAGTATTTT. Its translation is CASSYSLAGGTDTQYF.

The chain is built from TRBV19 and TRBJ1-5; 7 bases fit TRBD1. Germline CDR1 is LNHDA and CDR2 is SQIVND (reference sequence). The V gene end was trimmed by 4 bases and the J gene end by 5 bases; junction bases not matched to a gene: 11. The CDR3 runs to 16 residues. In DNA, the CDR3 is TGTGCCAGTAGTACCCCCTCGAGAGGGGGCGATCAGCCCCAGCATTTT. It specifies CASSTPSRGGDQPQHF.

CDR3 in amino acids: CASSRGVRNTGELFF. The CDR3 DNA reads as TGTGCCAGTAGCCGCGGGGTTAGGAACACCGGGGAGCTGTTTTTT. The chain links TRBV19 to TRBJ2-2; TRBD2 is a possible D gene (6 bases). Per the germline V gene, CDR1 is LNHDA and CDR2 is SQIVND (reference sequence). V was clipped by 6 bases and J by 1 base, with 12 bases between them. CDR3 length: 15 amino acids.

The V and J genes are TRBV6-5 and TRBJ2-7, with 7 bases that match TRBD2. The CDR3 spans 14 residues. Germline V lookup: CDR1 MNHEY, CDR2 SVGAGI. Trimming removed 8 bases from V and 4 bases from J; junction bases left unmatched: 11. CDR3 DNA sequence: TGTGCCAGCCGCCGCGCAGCGGGAAGATACGAGCAGTACTTC. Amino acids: CASRRAAGRYEQYF.

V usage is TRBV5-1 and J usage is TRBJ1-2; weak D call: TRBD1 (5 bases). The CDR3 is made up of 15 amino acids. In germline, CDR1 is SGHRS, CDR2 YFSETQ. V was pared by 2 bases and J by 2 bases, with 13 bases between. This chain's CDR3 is CASSFGSGANYGYTF. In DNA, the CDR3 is TGCGCCAGCAGCTTTGGGAGCGGGGCGAACTATGGCTACACCTTC.

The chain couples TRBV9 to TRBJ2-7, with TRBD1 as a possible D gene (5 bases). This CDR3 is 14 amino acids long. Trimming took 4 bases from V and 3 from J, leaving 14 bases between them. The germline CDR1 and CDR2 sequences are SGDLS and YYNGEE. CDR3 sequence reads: CASSPGASNYEQYF. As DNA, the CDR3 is TGTGCCAGCAGCCCTGGGGCATCTAACTACGAGCAGTACTTC.

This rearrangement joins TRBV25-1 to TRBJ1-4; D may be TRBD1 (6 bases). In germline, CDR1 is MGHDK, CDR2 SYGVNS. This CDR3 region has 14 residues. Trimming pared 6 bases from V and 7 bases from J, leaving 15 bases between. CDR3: CASSVGQKGEKLFF. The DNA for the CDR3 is TGTGCCAGCAGCGTAGGACAGAAGGGTGAAAAACTGTTTTTT.

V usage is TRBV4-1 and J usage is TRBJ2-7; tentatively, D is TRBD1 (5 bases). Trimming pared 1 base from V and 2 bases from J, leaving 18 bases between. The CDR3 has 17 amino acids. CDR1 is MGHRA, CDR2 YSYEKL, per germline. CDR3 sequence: CASSQVYQTELTYEQYF. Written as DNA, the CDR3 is TGCGCCAGCAGCCAAGTCTATCAGACAGAGCTGACCTACGAGCAGTACTTC.

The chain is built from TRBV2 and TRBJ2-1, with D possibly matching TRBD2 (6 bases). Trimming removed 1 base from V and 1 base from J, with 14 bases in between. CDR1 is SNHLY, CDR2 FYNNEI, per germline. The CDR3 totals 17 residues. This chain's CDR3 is CASSEEGGMVSYNEQFF. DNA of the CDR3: TGTGCCAGCAGTGAAGAAGGAGGGATGGTATCCTACAATGAGCAGTTCTTC.

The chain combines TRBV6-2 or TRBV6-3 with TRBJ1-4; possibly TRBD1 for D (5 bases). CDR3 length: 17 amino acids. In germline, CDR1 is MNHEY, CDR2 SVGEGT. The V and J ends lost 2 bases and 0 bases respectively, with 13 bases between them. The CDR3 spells CASSYAGKGTTNEKLFF. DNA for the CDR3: TGTGCCAGCAGTTACGCAGGGAAGGGTACAACTAATGAAAAACTGTTTTTT.

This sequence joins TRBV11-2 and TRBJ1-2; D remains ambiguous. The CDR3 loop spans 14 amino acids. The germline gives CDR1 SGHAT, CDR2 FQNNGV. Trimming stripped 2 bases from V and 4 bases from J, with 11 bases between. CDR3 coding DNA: TGTGCCAGCAGCTTATTGCTCAGAGGCTATGGCTACACCTTC. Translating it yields CASSLLLRGYGYTF.

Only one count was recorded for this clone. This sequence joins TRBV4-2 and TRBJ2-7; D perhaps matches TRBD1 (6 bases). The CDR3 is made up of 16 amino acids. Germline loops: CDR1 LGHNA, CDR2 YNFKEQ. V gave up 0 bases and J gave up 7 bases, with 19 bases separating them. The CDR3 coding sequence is TGTGCCAGCAGCCAAGATCAATGGACAGATAGAGGAGAGCAGTACTTC. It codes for CASSQDQWTDRGEQYF.

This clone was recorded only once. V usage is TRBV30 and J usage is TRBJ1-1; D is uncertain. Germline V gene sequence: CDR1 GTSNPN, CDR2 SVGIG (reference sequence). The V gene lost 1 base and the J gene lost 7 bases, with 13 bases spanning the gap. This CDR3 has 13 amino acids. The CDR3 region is CAWSGTTAGEAFF. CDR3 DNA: TGTGCCTGGAGTGGAACAACGGCGGGTGAAGCTTTCTTT.

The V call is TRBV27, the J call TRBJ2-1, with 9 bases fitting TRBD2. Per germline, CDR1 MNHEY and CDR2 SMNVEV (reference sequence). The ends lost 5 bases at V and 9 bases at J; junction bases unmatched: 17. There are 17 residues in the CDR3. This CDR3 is CASSGTGLAGAGGEQFF. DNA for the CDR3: TGTGCCAGCAGTGGGACGGGACTAGCAGGGGCCGGGGGTGAGCAGTTCTTC.

The CDR3 DNA reads as TGTGCCAGCTCACAGACAGGGTACGAGCAGTACTTC. It translates to CASSQTGYEQYF. The chain is built from TRBV18 and TRBJ2-7, with 7 bases lining up with TRBD1. This CDR3 is 12 amino acids long. Per germline, CDR1 KGHSH and CDR2 LQKENI. With V trimmed by 4 bases and J by 4 bases, 1 base remained unmatched. Using reference TRBV18 and TRBJ2-7 for the parts outside the CDR3, the full variable domain is NAGVMQNPRHLVRRRGQEARLRCSPMKGHSHVYWYRQLPEEGLKFMVYLQKENIIDESGMPKERFSAEFPKEGPSILRIQQVVRGDSAAYFCASSQTGYEQYFGPGTRLTVT.

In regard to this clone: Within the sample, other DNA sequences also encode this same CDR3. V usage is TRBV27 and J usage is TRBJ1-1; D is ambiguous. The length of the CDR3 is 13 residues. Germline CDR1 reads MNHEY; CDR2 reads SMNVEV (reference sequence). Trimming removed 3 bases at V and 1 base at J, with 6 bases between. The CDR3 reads CASSFSGNTEAFF. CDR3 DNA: TGTGCCAGCAGTTTTTCGGGGAACACTGAAGCTTTCTTT.

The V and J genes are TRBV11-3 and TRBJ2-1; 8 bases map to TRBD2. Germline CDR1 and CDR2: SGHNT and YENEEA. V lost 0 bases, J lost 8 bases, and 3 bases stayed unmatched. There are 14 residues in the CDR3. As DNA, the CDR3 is TGTGCCAGCAGCTTAGACGGGAGGGGGGATGAGCAGTTCTTC. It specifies CASSLDGRGDEQFF.

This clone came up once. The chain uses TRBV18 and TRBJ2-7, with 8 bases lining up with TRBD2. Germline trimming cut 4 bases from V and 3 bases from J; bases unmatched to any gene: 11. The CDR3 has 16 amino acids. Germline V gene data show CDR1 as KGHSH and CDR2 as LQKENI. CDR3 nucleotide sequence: TGTGCCAGCTCACAAGTTCCCGCTAGCGGGCACTACGAGCAGTACTTC. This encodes CASSQVPASGHYEQYF. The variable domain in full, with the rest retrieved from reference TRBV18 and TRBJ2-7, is NAGVMQNPRHLVRRRGQEARLRCSPMKGHSHVYWYRQLPEEGLKFMVYLQKENIIDESGMPKERFSAEFPKEGPSILRIQQVVRGDSAAYFCASSQVPASGHYEQYFGPGTRLTVT.

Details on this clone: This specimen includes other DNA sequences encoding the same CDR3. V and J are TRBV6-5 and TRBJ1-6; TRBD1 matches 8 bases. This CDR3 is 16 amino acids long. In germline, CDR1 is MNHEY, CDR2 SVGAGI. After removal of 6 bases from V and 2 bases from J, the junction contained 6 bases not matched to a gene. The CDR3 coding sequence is TGTGCCAGCAGCTACGGACAGGGTGCCTATAATTCACCCCTCCACTTT. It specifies CASSYGQGAYNSPLHF.